The T cell receptor (beta chain) under discussion was sequenced for a study of cytotoxic CD8 clonotypes in ibrutinib-treated CLL. Study-level background: Productive templates per sample averaged 255,043; productive rearrangements, some 99,000.

Concerning this clone itself: Its antigen is still unknown.

The method was immunoSEQ multiplex PCR; TCRdb's version includes in-frame clones alone and lacks a portion of them. The sample lists about 300,000 clones; roughly 76% were seen once. Study conclusions and caveats: Increased clonality at ibrutinib response gave way to a return toward baseline at progression. With treatment, public clonotypes, which were uncommon, either contracted or remained stable.

Trimming cost V 3 bases and J 8 bases; bases outside gene matches: 7. Germline CDR1 reads SGDLS; CDR2 reads YYNGEE. There are 14 residues in the CDR3. The clonotype comes from a human donor with chronic lymphocytic leukemia. The V call is TRBV9, the J call TRBJ2-1, with 8 bases lining up with TRBD1. Sequenced material: PBMCs, taken at disease progression, from a patient treated with ibrutinib. CDR3 in DNA: TGTGCCAGCAGCGGACAGGGGCCGGACTATGAGCAGTTCTTC. Translating it yields CASSGQGPDYEQFF.